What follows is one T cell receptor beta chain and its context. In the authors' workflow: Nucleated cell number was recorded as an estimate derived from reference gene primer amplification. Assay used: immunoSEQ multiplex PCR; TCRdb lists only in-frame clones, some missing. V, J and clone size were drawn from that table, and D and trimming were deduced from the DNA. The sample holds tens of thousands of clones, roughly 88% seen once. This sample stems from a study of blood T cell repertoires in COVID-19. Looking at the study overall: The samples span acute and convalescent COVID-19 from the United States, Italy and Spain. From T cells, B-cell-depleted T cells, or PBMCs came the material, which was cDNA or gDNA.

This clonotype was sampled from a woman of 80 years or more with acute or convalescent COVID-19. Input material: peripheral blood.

CDR3 sequence: CASSLGTGGFNEQFF. The CDR3 DNA follows: TGTGCCAGCAGCTTGGGGACAGGGGGATTCAATGAGCAGTTCTTC. The chain recombines TRBV7-2 with TRBJ2-1; 11 bases match TRBD1. Germline trimming cut 3 bases from V and 6 bases from J; bases unmatched to any gene: 4. The CDR3 loop spans 15 amino acids. Germline CDR1 is SGHTA and CDR2 is FQGNSA.